The 4 T cell receptor beta chains below come from one sample, sequenced in a study of shared clonotypes between healthy human individuals. Assay used: immunoSEQ multiplex PCR; TCRdb lists only in-frame clones, some missing. This table holds millions of clones, approximately 95% found once. The specimen was naive CD4+ T cells from PBMCs. Subset indicated: CD45RA+ positively selected. These receptors all stem from a man aged 18-30 years in good health. Some clones in this sample may be carry-over from other donors' samples.

The chain recombines TRBV5-4 with TRBJ1-1; 8 bases line up with TRBD1. Germline trimming cut 0 bases from V and 2 bases from J; bases unmatched to any gene: 9. Germline V lookup: CDR1 SGHNT, CDR2 YYREEE (reference sequence). The CDR3 length is 17 residues. The CDR3, as DNA: TGTGCCAGCAGCTTGGCCTCACGGACAGGGCGAAACACTGAAGCTTTCTTT. Translated, it gives CASSLASRTGRNTEAFF.

The chain has TRBV28 and TRBJ2-6, with no clear D. Germline values: CDR1 MDHEN, CDR2 SYDVKM. The CDR3 is 16 amino acids. V lost 6 bases and J 0 bases, leaving 12 bases between the germline ends. CDR3 loop: CASSSPSTSGANVLTF. DNA for the CDR3: TGTGCCAGCAGCTCCCCAAGTACCTCTGGGGCCAACGTCCTGACTTTC.

The chain combines TRBV28 with TRBJ1-3, with TRBD1 as a possible D gene (6 bases). The V and J ends lost 5 bases and 0 bases respectively, with 20 bases between them. Germline V gene data show CDR1 as MDHEN and CDR2 as SYDVKM. This CDR3 contains 18 residues. The CDR3 here is CASSRQAAKDFSGNTIYF. CDR3 sequence (DNA): TGTGCCAGCAGTCGACAGGCGGCAAAAGATTTCTCTGGAAACACCATATATTTT.

Regarding this clone: Other nucleotide sequences from this sample produce the same CDR3. This chain connects TRBV9 to TRBJ2-1, with D possibly being TRBD2 (5 bases). V shed 0 bases and J shed 6 bases, with 10 bases lying between them. The CDR3 is 14 amino acids. Germline loops: CDR1 SGDLS, CDR2 YYNGEE. DNA for the CDR3: TGTGCCAGCAGCGTAGGGTCCAGCGGCAATGAGCAGTTCTTC. Amino acids: CASSVGSSGNEQFF.